This TCR beta chain comes out of a study of T cell responses to AZD1222 COVID-19 vaccine. The assay was immunoSEQ multiplex PCR, and TCRdb's table has in-frame clones only and misses some. The top ten hold 2% to 3% of the sample, which has 90,000 to 130,000 clones, around nine tenths seen once. Germline loops: CDR1 SGHNT, CDR2 YENEEA. CDR3 length: 13 residues. Trimming removed 1 base at V and 3 bases at J, with 7 bases between. About this clone itself: Antigen specificity is unknown.

Study-wide findings and caveats: Reports indicate that nearly half of spike-specific TCRs are directed at unmutated variant regions.

This clonotype was sampled from an adult who received the AZD1222 COVID-19 vaccine. Sequencing used peripheral blood, obtained 28 days after the second AZD1222 dose. The chain joins TRBV11-3 to TRBJ2-7; D call uncertain. The CDR3 here is CASSLGINYEQYF. DNA for the CDR3: TGTGCCAGCAGCTTAGGAATTAACTACGAGCAGTACTTC.